This T cell receptor beta chain was documented in a study of shared clonotypes between healthy human individuals. Study-wide background: Researchers assigned three CD4 naive, three CD4 memory, two CD8 naive and one CD8 memory plate to each donor.

Per the original data handling: ImmunoSEQ yielded junction-only sequences lacking quality scores, so filtering differed. Repertoires were generated with immunoSEQ multiplex PCR, while TCRdb's copy carries only in-frame clones and drops some. V and J calls and clone size follow that table, whereas D and trimming were derived from the DNA. The sample carries around 1.1 million clones, 60% to 85% recorded once. V lost 2 bases and J lost 5, with 8 bases in between. Germline CDR1 is MNHEY and CDR2 is SMNVEV (reference sequence). The CDR3 has 13 amino acids. V and J are TRBV27 and TRBJ2-3, with D unresolved. The sequencing input was memory CD4+ T cells from PBMCs. Subset reported: CD45RA-negative fraction. This sequence originates from a man younger than 35 in good health. Some clones in this sample may be carry-over from other donors' samples. The CDR3 nucleotides are TGTGCCAGCAGTTTAGGGATCAAAGATACGCAGTATTTT. It specifies CASSLGIKDTQYF.